A single sample gave rise to the 3 T cell receptor beta chains below, sequenced in a study of Graves' ophthalmopathy and Graves' hyperthyroidism. RNA transcripts yielded amplified TCR beta CDR3 regions. The first round was an RT-PCR with HTBI primers, and the second round was a multiplex PCR. TCRdb fed the multiplex PCR reads into MiXCR, producing one record per CDR3 protein. This sample yields 340,000 or so distinct CDR3 sequences, of which roughly 15% are seen a single time; about 12% belongs to the top ten. The sample taken for sequencing was peripheral blood. These receptor sequences come from an adult man with Graves' ophthalmopathy.

V usage is TRBV12-5 and J usage is TRBJ1-2; D remains ambiguous. The CDR3 contains 14 residues. The germline V gene encodes CDR1 LGHNT and CDR2 FRNRAP. V dropped 5 bases and J dropped 2 bases, with 12 bases sitting between them. CDR3 DNA sequence: TGTGCTAGTGGTCCCGAATATCCAAACTATGGCTACACCTTC. Protein: CASGPEYPNYGYTF.

The V gene is TRBV15, the J gene TRBJ2-7; D may be TRBD1 (7 bases). Trimming took 1 base from V and 5 from J, leaving 18 bases between them. CDR3 length: 16 amino acids. Germline V gives CDR1 LNHNV, CDR2 YYDKDF (reference sequence). The CDR3 reads CATSRGRRGQLHEQYF. As DNA, the CDR3 is TGTGCCACCAGCAGAGGACGGAGGGGACAGCTTCACGAGCAGTACTTC.

There are many counts of this clonotype. The chain uses TRBV7-2 and TRBJ2-2; the D is unclear. This CDR3 has 13 amino acids. Between the trimmed V and J ends, which lost 5 bases and 5 bases, there was a span of 9 bases. The V gene's germline CDR1 is SGHTA and CDR2 FQGNSA. CDR3 nucleotide sequence: TGTGCCAGCAGCCTACCCAGTACCGGGGAGCTGTTTTTT. The encoded protein is CASSLPSTGELFF.